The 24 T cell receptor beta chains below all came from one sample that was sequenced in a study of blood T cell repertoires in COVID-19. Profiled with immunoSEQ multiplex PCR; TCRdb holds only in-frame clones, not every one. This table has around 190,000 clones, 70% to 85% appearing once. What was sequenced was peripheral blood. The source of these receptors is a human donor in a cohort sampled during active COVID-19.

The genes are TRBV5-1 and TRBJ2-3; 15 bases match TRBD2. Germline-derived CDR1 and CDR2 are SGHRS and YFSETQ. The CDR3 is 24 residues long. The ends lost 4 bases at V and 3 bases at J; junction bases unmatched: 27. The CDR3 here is CASSPGDSSLVGTSGRTGTDTQYF. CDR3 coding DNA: TGCGCCAGCAGCCCCGGGGACTCAAGTCTGGTAGGGACTAGCGGGAGGACGGGGACAGATACGCAGTATTTT.

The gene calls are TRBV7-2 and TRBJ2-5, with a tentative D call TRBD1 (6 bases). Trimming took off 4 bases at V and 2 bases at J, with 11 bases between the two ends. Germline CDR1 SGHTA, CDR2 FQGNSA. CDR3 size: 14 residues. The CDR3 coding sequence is TGTGCCAGCAGCTCCCAGGGGATACAAGAGACCCAGTACTTC. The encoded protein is CASSSQGIQETQYF.

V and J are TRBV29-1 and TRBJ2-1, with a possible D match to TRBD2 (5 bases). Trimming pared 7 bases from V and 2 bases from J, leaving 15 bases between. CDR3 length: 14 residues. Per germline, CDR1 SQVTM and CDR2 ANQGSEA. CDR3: CSGRDGGPYNEQFF. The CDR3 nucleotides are TGCAGCGGCCGTGATGGAGGACCCTACAATGAGCAGTTCTTC.

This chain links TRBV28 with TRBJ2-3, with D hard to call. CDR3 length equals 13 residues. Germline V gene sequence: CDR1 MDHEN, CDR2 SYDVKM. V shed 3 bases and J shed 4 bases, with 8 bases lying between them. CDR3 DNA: TGTGCCAGCAGTTTCCAGTTGGCAGATACGCAGTATTTT. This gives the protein CASSFQLADTQYF.

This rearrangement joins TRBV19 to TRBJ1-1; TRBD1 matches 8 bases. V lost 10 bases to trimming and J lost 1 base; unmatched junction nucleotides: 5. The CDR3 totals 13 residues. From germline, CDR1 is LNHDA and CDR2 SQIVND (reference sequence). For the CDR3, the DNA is TGTGCCACTGCCCAGGGGGCGAACACTGAAGCTTTCTTT. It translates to CATAQGANTEAFF.

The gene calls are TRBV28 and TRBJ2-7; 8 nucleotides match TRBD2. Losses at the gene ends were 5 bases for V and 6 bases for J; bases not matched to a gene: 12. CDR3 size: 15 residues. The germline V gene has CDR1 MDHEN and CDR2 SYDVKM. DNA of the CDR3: TGTGCCAGCAGTGACATCCTCAGCGGGAGAGGCGAGCAGTACTTC. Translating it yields CASSDILSGRGEQYF.

Here the CDR3 reads CASSQDRGFATNEKLFF. The CDR3 region has the DNA TGTGCCAGCAGCCAAGATAGGGGGTTCGCAACTAATGAAAAACTGTTTTTT. The V call is TRBV14, the J call TRBJ1-4; TRBD1 might be the D (6 bases). Germline-derived CDR1 and CDR2 are SGHDN and FVKESK. Trimming cost V 0 bases and J 0 bases, with 11 bases left between them. The CDR3 extends over 17 amino acids. The full variable domain, in which reference TRBV14 and TRBJ1-4 provide the parts outside the CDR3, is EAGVTQFPSHSVIEKGQTVTLRCDPISGHDNLYWYRRVMGKEIKFLLHFVKESKQDESGMPNNRFLAERTGGTYSTLKVQPAELEDSGVYFCASSQDRGFATNEKLFFGSGTQLSVL.

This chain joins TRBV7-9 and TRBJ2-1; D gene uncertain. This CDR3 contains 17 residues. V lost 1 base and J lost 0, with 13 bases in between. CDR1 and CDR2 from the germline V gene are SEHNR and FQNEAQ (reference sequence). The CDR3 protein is CASSLGTTPSSYNEQFF. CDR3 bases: TGTGCCAGCAGCTTAGGCACCACACCTAGCTCCTACAATGAGCAGTTCTTC.

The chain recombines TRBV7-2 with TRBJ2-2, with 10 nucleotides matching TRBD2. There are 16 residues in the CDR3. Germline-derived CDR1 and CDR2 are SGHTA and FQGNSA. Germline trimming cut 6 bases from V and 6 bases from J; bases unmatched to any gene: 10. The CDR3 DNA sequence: TGTGCCAGCAGAGAGGGGCTAGCGGGAGTATCCGGGGAGCTGTTTTTT. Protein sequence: CASREGLAGVSGELFF.

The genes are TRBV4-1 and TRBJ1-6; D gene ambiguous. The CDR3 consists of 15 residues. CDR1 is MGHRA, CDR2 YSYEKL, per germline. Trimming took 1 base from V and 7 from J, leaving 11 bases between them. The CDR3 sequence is CASSQVSTGNSPLHF. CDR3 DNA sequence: TGCGCCAGCAGCCAAGTCAGTACGGGGAATTCACCCCTCCACTTT.

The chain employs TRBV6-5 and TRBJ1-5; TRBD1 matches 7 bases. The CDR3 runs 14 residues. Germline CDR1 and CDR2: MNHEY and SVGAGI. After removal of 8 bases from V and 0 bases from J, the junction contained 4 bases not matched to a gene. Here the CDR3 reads CASERQGSNQPQHF. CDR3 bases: TGTGCCAGCGAACGACAGGGTAGCAATCAGCCCCAGCATTTT.

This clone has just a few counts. CDR3 nucleotides: TGTGCCAGCACCCTTGAGCGACAGGGACATCGTTTGAGCTCCTATAATTCACCCCTCCACTTT. Protein sequence: CASTLERQGHRLSSYNSPLHF. The chain recombines TRBV28 with TRBJ1-6; 7 bases align to TRBD1. The V gene's germline CDR1 is MDHEN and CDR2 SYDVKM. This CDR3 has 21 residues. With 7 bases clipped from V and 0 bases from J, the junction kept 21 bases outside the gene matches.

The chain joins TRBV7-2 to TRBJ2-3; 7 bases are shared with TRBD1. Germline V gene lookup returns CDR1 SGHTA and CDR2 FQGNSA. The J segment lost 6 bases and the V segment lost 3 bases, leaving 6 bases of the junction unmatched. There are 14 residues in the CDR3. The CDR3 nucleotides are TGTGCCAGCAGCTTTCGACAGGGCGGGGATACGCAGTATTTT. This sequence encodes CASSFRQGGDTQYF.

CDR3 region: CASSDHGTGNNEQFF. The CDR3 nucleotides are TGCGCCAGCAGTGACCATGGGACAGGGAACAATGAGCAGTTCTTC. This sequence joins TRBV10-1 and TRBJ2-1; TRBD1 aligns across 9 bases. This CDR3 has 15 residues. Germline V gene sequence: CDR1 WNHNN, CDR2 SYGVQD (reference sequence). V dropped 3 bases and J dropped 5; count of bases not matched to a gene: 5.

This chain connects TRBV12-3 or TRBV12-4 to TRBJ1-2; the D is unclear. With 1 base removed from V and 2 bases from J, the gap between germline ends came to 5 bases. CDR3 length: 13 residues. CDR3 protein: CASSLGQNYGYTF. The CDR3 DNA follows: TGTGCCAGCAGTTTAGGTCAGAACTATGGCTACACCTTC.

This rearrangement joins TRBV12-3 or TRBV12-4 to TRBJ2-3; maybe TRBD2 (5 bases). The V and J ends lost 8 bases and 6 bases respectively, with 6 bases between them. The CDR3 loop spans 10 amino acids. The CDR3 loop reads CASSGDTQYF. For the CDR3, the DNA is TGTGCCAGCTCGGGGGATACGCAGTATTTT.

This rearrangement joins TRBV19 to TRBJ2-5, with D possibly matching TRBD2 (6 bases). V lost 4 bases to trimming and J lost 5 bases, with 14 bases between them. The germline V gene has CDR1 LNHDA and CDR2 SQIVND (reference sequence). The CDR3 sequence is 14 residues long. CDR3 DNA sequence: TGTGCCAGTAGTACCGTCGCGGGGTTGGAGACCCAGTACTTC. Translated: CASSTVAGLETQYF.

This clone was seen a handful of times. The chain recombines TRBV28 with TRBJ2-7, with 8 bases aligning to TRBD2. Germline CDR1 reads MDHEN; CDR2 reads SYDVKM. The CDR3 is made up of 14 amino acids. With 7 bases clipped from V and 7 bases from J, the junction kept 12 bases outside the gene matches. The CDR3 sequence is CASNSGSPVREQYF. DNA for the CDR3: TGTGCCAGCAACAGCGGGAGTCCGGTCAGGGAGCAGTACTTC.

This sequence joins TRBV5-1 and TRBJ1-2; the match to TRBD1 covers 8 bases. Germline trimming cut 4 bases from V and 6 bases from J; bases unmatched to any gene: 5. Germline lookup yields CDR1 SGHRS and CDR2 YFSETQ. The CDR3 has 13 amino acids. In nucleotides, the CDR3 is TGCGCCAGCAGCCGAGGACAGGGCCATGGCTACACCTTC. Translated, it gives CASSRGQGHGYTF.

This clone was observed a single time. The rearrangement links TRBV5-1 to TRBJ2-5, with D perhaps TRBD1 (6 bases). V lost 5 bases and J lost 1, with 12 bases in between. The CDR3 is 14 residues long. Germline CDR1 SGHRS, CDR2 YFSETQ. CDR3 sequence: CASSMTGIQETQYF. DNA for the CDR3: TGCGCCAGCAGTATGACAGGCATCCAAGAGACCCAGTACTTC.

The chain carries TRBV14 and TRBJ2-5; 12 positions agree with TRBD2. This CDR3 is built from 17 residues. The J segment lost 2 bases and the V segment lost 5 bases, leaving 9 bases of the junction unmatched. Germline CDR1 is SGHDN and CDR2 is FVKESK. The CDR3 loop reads CASSYRLAGGGQETQYF. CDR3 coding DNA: TGTGCCAGCAGCTACCGCCTAGCGGGAGGGGGACAAGAGACCCAGTACTTC.

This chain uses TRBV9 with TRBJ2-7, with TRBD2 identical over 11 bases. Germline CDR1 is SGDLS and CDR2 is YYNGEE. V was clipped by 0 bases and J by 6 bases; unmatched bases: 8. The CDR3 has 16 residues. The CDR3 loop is CASSVGFTSGSSEQYF. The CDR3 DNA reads TGTGCCAGCAGCGTAGGATTTACTAGCGGGAGCAGCGAGCAGTACTTC.

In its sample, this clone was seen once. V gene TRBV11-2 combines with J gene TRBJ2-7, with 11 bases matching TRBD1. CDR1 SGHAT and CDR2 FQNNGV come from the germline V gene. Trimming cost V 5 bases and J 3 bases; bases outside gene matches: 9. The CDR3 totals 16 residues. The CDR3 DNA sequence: TGTGCCAGCAGCCTTAGTGCCGGGACAGGGGGCTACGAGCAGTACTTC. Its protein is CASSLSAGTGGYEQYF. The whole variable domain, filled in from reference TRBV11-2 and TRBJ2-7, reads EAGVAQSPRYKIIEKRQSVAFWCNPISGHATLYWYQQILGQGPKLLIQFQNNGVVDDSQLPKDRFSAERLKGVDSTLKIQPAKLEDSAVYLCASSLSAGTGGYEQYFGPGTRLTVT.

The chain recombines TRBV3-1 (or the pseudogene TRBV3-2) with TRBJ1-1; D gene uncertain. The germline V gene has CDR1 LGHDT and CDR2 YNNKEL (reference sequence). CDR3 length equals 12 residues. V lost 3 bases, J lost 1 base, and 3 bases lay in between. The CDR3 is CASSHQNTEAFF. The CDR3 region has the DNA TGTGCCAGCAGCCACCAGAACACTGAAGCTTTCTTT.